This T cell receptor (beta chain) is from a study of OX40 agonist ivuxolimab in advanced cancers. Some clones are missing from TCRdb's copy, which holds only in-frame ones; the method was immunoSEQ multiplex PCR. Of approximately 58,000 clones listed, over 75% are singletons. The V gene end was trimmed by 7 bases and the J gene end by 0 bases; junction bases not matched to a gene: 8. CDR1 and CDR2 (germline): SNHLY, FYNNEI. This CDR3 region has 15 residues. The chain is built from TRBV2 and TRBJ2-7; TRBD1 aligns across 8 bases. This sequence was found in an adult with an advanced solid tumor such as melanoma, head and neck, liver or kidney cancer. Source: CD4+ or CD8+ T cells sorted from blood, taken in a trial of the OX40 agonist ivuxolimab. The CDR3 here is CASNGDRTSSYEQYF. The CDR3, as DNA: TGTGCCAGCAATGGGGACAGGACGAGCTCCTACGAGCAGTACTTC.